The 25 T cell receptor beta chains below all came from one sample that was sequenced in a study of CD8+CD57+ T cells in acquired aplastic anemia (dated by TCRdb to between 2018 and 2020). The listed sequencing device is Illumina HiSeq 2000. Profiling of TCR beta VDJ combinations and CDR3 sequences used genomic DNA as the template. TCRdb trimmed the raw reads at Q25, called clones with MiXCR and kept productive beta chains. Every entry covers one CDR3 protein and lists the most common genes and DNA from its rows. The sample yields about 180,000 distinct CDR3 sequences; around half were counted once. The ten largest make up under 1.2% of the sample. Patients chosen for sequencing had shown expansion of CD8+CD57+ cells by flow cytometry. The sequenced sample was sorted CD4+, CD8+, or CD8+CD57+ T cells (not recorded which) from PBMCs. The receptors shown here come from a human donor with aplastic anemia.

The J gene is TRBJ2-1, the V gene TRBV20-1; 8 bases are shared with TRBD2. The germline CDR1 and CDR2 sequences are DFQATT and SNEGSKA (reference sequence). The CDR3 has 14 residues. J lost 4 bases, V lost 1 base, and 3 bases had no gene match. The CDR3 region has the DNA TGCAGTGCTAGAGTCGGGAGGGGTTACAATGAGCAGTTCTTC. As protein: CSARVGRGYNEQFF.

This clonotype was observed a handful of times. The CDR3, as DNA: TGTGCCAGCAGCTTAGGATCCTCCGGCGGACAGCCCCAGCATTTT. Protein product: CASSLGSSGGQPQHF. This chain connects TRBV7-2 to TRBJ1-5, with D unresolved. The CDR3 length is 15 residues. Per the germline V gene, CDR1 is SGHTA and CDR2 is FQGNSA. V lost 1 base and J lost 7, with 14 bases in between.

This clonotype was detected ten times or more. V is TRBV25-1 and J is TRBJ1-4; D is perhaps TRBD1 (5 bases). Germline V gene sequence: CDR1 MGHDK, CDR2 SYGVNS. Trimming removed 1 base from V and 8 bases from J, with 14 bases in between. This CDR3 region has 15 residues. CDR3 sequence reads: CASSESGHNLEKLFF. The CDR3 nucleotides are TGTGCCAGCAGTGAATCGGGGCATAACTTGGAAAAACTGTTTTTT.

At least ten counts were recorded for this clonotype. The V call is TRBV19, the J call TRBJ1-6; the match to TRBD1 covers 8 bases. The CDR3 extends over 15 amino acids. CDR1 is LNHDA and CDR2 is SQIVND in the germline V gene (reference sequence). Unmatched junction bases numbered 8, after V lost 6 bases and J lost 7 bases. The DNA of the CDR3 is TGTGCCAGTAGCGCGGGGGGACAGGTCAATTCACCCCTCCACTTT. Translating it yields CASSAGGQVNSPLHF.

This clonotype was recorded many times. The chain carries TRBV7-2 and TRBJ1-2; perhaps TRBD1 as D (5 bases). This CDR3 has 15 residues. CDR1 and CDR2 from the germline V gene are SGHTA and FQGNSA. V lost 0 bases, J lost 6 bases, and 14 bases lay in between. CDR3 protein: CASSLAGAAGHGYTF. The CDR3 DNA is TGTGCCAGCAGCTTAGCTGGGGCCGCGGGGCATGGCTACACCTTC.

Sample share makes this clonotype medium-sized (0.01 to 0.1%). The chain employs TRBV6-4 and TRBJ2-5; 8 bases are shared with TRBD2. CDR3 length equals 14 residues. CDR1 is MRHNA and CDR2 is SNTAGT in the germline V gene. V was clipped by 6 bases and J by 4 bases; unmatched bases: 7. In DNA, the CDR3 is TGTGCCAGCAGCGAGGGACTAGAGTCAGAGACCCAGTACTTC. Its protein is CASSEGLESETQYF.

The chain has TRBV14 and TRBJ1-3; D remains ambiguous. CDR1 SGHDN and CDR2 FVKESK come from the germline V gene. Trimming took 1 base from V and 1 from J, leaving 17 bases between them. CDR3 length equals 18 residues. Written as DNA, the CDR3 is TGTGCCAGCAGCCAAGCTTCAACTTGGTTTCGGTCTGGAAACACCATATATTTT. Protein product: CASSQASTWFRSGNTIYF.

This clonotype was recorded many times. J is TRBJ2-1 and V is TRBV9; 10 positions agree with TRBD2. The length of the CDR3 is 14 residues. Trimming took 4 bases from V and 8 from J; bases not matched to a gene: 6. Germline-derived CDR1 and CDR2 are SGDLS and YYNGEE. CDR3 in DNA: TGTGCCAGCAGCTTTAGCGGGGGGACGGATGAGCAGTTCTTC. Protein: CASSFSGGTDEQFF.

This clonotype was counted a single time. This rearrangement joins TRBV20-1 to TRBJ1-1; a possible D gene is TRBD1 (5 bases). The length of the CDR3 is 13 residues. Trimming cost V 6 bases and J 3 bases, with 14 bases left between them. Germline CDR1 DFQATT, CDR2 SNEGSKA (reference sequence). CDR3 sequence reads: CSASDIVDTEAFF. CDR3 nucleotide sequence: TGCAGTGCCTCGGACATAGTGGACACTGAAGCTTTCTTT.

V is TRBV10-3 and J is TRBJ1-2, with D uncertain. V was cut by 5 bases and J by 7 bases, with 14 bases left in between. Germline CDR1 reads ENHRY; CDR2 reads SYGVKD. This CDR3 has 13 amino acids. The CDR3: CAISTDNNGGYTF. The CDR3 DNA is TGTGCCATCAGTACCGACAATAACGGTGGCTACACCTTC.

In the case of this clonotype: This may arise from a read error, as a much more abundant clone is one base away. Because the CDR3 is missing its conserved closing phenylalanine or tryptophan, this is likely a read error. The V and J genes are TRBV12-3 or TRBV12-4 and TRBJ2-1, with D possibly being TRBD1 or TRBD2 (5 bases each). The CDR3 is made up of 13 amino acids. V lost 5 bases, J lost 6 bases, and 11 bases lay in between. In nucleotides, the CDR3 is TGTGCCAGCAGTGACGGGGCCTTCAATGAGCAGTTCCTC. Translation gives CASSDGAFNEQFL.

Many counts were recorded for this clonotype. This chain joins TRBV6-1 and TRBJ1-6; D gene unclear. The CDR3 length is 16 residues. V shed 2 bases and J shed 10 bases, with 18 bases lying between them. Germline lookup yields CDR1 MNHNS and CDR2 SASEGT. DNA of the CDR3: TGTGCCAGCAGTGAAATGCCCGGGGTAGGAGAATCACCCCTCCACTTT. It specifies CASSEMPGVGESPLHF.

The chain couples TRBV7-9 to TRBJ1-1; perhaps TRBD1 as D (5 bases). The CDR3 is 13 residues long. Germline V lookup: CDR1 SEHNR, CDR2 FQNEAQ (reference sequence). The CDR3 DNA is TGTGCTAGCGGCCACAGGTCAGCCACTGAAGCTTTCTTT. Protein product: CASGHRSATEAFF.

At least ten counts were recorded for this clonotype. This chain uses TRBV5-1 with TRBJ2-3; 7 positions match TRBD1. CDR1 and CDR2 from the germline V gene are SGHRS and YFSETQ. The CDR3 is 16 amino acids. After removal of 0 bases from V and 0 bases from J, the junction contained 4 bases not matched to a gene. This chain's CDR3 is CASSLVTGLSTDTQYF. The CDR3 DNA sequence: TGCGCCAGCAGCTTGGTGACAGGGTTGAGCACAGATACGCAGTATTTT.

Points on this clonotype: Possible read error: a much larger clone is one base away. The J gene is TRBJ1-1, the V gene TRBV12-3 or TRBV12-4; D perhaps matches TRBD1 (6 bases). The V end was cut by 5 bases, the J end by 3 bases, with 13 bases between. This CDR3 has 14 residues. DNA for the CDR3: TGTGCCAGCAGTCTGGACAGTTGGGACACTGAAGCTTTCTTT. Amino acids: CASSLDSWDTEAFF.

This clonotype came up many times. This chain connects TRBV7-2 to TRBJ2-5; D is ambiguous. Germline loops: CDR1 SGHTA, CDR2 FQGNSA. V dropped 5 bases and J dropped 2 bases, with 9 bases sitting between them. There are 13 residues in the CDR3. DNA for the CDR3: TGTGCCAGCAGCCCTGACGGTCAAGAGACCCAGTACTTC. Translating gives CASSPDGQETQYF. The entire variable domain, with the rest obtained from reference TRBV7-2 and TRBJ2-5, is as follows: GAGVSQSPSNKVTEKGKDVELRCDPISGHTALYWYRQSLGQGLEFLIYFQGNSAPDKSGLPSDRFSAERTGGSVSTLTIQRTQQEDSAVYLCASSPDGQETQYFGPGTRLLVL.

This clonotype was recorded at least ten times. The rearrangement joins TRBV2 to TRBJ1-5; D is undetermined. The CDR3 totals 14 residues. Germline V gives CDR1 SNHLY, CDR2 FYNNEI. V was shortened by 6 bases and J by 3 bases, with 12 bases between the two germline ends. The CDR3 spells CASRVLGNNQPQHF. In nucleotides, the CDR3 is TGTGCCAGCAGAGTTTTAGGAAACAATCAGCCCCAGCATTTT. The entire variable domain, with the rest obtained from reference TRBV2 and TRBJ1-5, is as follows: EPEVTQTPSHQVTQMGQEVILRCVPISNHLYFYWYRQILGQKVEFLVSFYNNEISEKSEIFDDQFSVERPDGSNFTLKIRSTKLEDSAMYFCASRVLGNNQPQHFGDGTRLSIL.

Comments on this clonotype: Sequence at one end of the junction differs from germline and may be a read error. V is TRBV15 and J is TRBJ2-1, with 7 positions matching TRBD2. Germline CDR1 LNHNV, CDR2 YYDKDF (reference sequence). The CDR3 covers 16 residues. CDR3 loop: CATSRDPGGTYNEQAF. The CDR3 coding sequence is TGTGCCACCAGCAGAGATCCGGGGGGAACCTACAATGAGCAGGCCTTC.

A few counts support this clonotype. The chain uses TRBV24-1 and TRBJ1-2; 7 bases map to TRBD1. Unmatched junction bases numbered 3, after V lost 9 bases and J lost 3 bases. Germline assignment: CDR1 KGHDR and CDR2 SFDVKD. The CDR3 extends over 12 amino acids. Here the CDR3 DNA reads TGTGCCACCCAGGGGGAGGACTATGGCTACACCTTC. This codes for CATQGEDYGYTF.

V gene TRBV7-8 combines with J gene TRBJ1-1, with 9 bases fitting TRBD1. Germline V gene sequence: CDR1 SGHVS, CDR2 FQNEAQ. V gave up 5 bases and J gave up 5 bases; unmatched junction bases: 15. This CDR3 spans 17 amino acids. CDR3 amino acids: CASSQGVLGTGRTEAFF. The CDR3, as DNA: TGTGCCAGCAGCCAAGGGGTCTTAGGGACAGGGCGTACTGAAGCTTTCTTT.

This clonotype was picked up many times. This chain uses TRBV11-2 with TRBJ2-5; D may be TRBD1 or TRBD2 (5 bases each). This CDR3 contains 19 residues. In germline, CDR1 is SGHAT, CDR2 FQNNGV. V was shortened by 1 base and J by 0 bases, with 21 bases between the two germline ends. The CDR3 sequence is CASSLGMGVFGQYQETQYF. CDR3 DNA sequence: TGTGCCAGCAGCTTAGGGATGGGGGTGTTTGGACAATACCAAGAGACCCAGTACTTC.

This clonotype has a count of ten or more. The chain uses TRBV2 and TRBJ2-2; 9 nucleotides match TRBD2. The CDR3 is 15 residues long. V gave up 8 bases and J gave up 6 bases; unmatched junction bases: 10. Germline assignment: CDR1 SNHLY and CDR2 FYNNEI. CDR3 sequence: CASATGTSRSGELFF. The CDR3 DNA is TGTGCCAGCGCAACCGGGACTAGCCGTTCCGGGGAGCTGTTTTTT.

This clonotype was picked up many times. J is TRBJ1-6 and V is TRBV6-1, with a possible D match to TRBD1 (5 bases). The V end was cut by 2 bases, the J end by 10 bases, with 9 bases between. The CDR3 spans 13 residues. Germline V CDR1 and CDR2: MNHNS, SASEGT. In DNA form, the CDR3 reads TGTGCCAGCAGTGAAAAGGGGCGCTCACCCCTCCACTTT. This translates into CASSEKGRSPLHF.

The chain links TRBV19 to TRBJ1-1; no clear D. Trimming cost V 4 bases and J 10 bases, with 10 bases left between them. The CDR3 contains 11 residues. The germline V gene encodes CDR1 LNHDA and CDR2 SQIVND (reference sequence). The CDR3 region is CASSTASGAFF. The CDR3 region has the DNA TGTGCCAGTAGTACCGCCAGTGGAGCTTTCTTT.

This clonotype was detected only a few times. The V gene is TRBV6-1, the J gene TRBJ2-1; TRBD2 agrees at 8 bases. The trim removed 6 bases at V and 13 bases at J, leaving 11 bases unmatched. The germline V gene has CDR1 MNHNS and CDR2 SASEGT. The length of the CDR3 is 13 residues. The CDR3 region has the DNA TGTGCCAGCAGCCCACAGGAGCGGGGGTTTCAGTTCTTC. Translating it yields CASSPQERGFQFF.